This T cell receptor (beta chain) was recorded in a study of molecular identifiers for immune sequencing clone quantification. Overall study: With replicates, the RNA of about 20,000 or 100,000 naive CD8 cells was split five ways and four were sequenced. Points from the study as a whole: Clone sizes could be underestimated for highly expanded clones when identical TCR molecules share a barcode.

TCRdb re-derived calls from the PCR reads in MiXCR, one entry per CDR3 protein. Seen here are under 650,000 distinct CDR3 sequences, about 20% observed once, and the top ten hold 0.75% to 0.95%. The germline V gene encodes CDR1 MDHEN and CDR2 SYDVKM. The CDR3 extends over 13 amino acids. Trimming took 3 bases from V and 0 from J, leaving 5 bases between them. This clonotype was seen repeatedly, ten times or more. Its specificity is not known. Sorting isolated naive CD8 T cells as CD8+CD4-CCR7+CD45RA+ events. This TCR derives from a human donor in good health. Some libraries in this study had Jurkat cell RNA spiked in. This rearrangement joins TRBV28 to TRBJ1-1; D unclear. What was sequenced was naive CD8+ T cells from blood, with Jurkat cell RNA spiked in. Subset here: FACS-sorted CD8+CD4-CCR7+CD45RA+ naive T cells. CDR3 nucleotides: TGTGCCAGCAGTTTCCGAGTGAACACTGAAGCTTTCTTT. Protein product: CASSFRVNTEAFF.